This TCR beta chain is drawn from a study of T-cell reconstitution after alpha-beta-depleted transplantation in children. Unique molecular identifiers were used in preparing the TCRbeta library. Via MiXCR, TCRdb re-called the PCR reads, giving one row per CDR3 protein. The sample holds about 360,000 distinct CDR3 sequences; about 14% are singletons and the top ten take around 4%. The CDR3 contains 15 residues. V shed 1 base, J shed 3 bases, and the junction held 5 bases outside the gene matches. Germline loops: CDR1 SGHAT, CDR2 FQNNGV. This clonotype was counted only a few times. The specimen was PBMCs, collected from the stem cell graft. The receptor comes from a human donor who donated a stem cell graft to a child with Fanconi anemia. The rearrangement links TRBV11-2 to TRBJ2-7; 8 bases align to TRBD1. The CDR3 sequence is CASSLVAGQGYEQYF. DNA of the CDR3: TGTGCCAGCAGCTTAGTTGCCGGACAGGGCTACGAGCAGTACTTC. The complete variable domain, with remaining parts taken from reference TRBV11-2 and TRBJ2-7, reads EAGVAQSPRYKIIEKRQSVAFWCNPISGHATLYWYQQILGQGPKLLIQFQNNGVVDDSQLPKDRFSAERLKGVDSTLKIQPAKLEDSAVYLCASSLVAGQGYEQYFGPGTRLTVT.